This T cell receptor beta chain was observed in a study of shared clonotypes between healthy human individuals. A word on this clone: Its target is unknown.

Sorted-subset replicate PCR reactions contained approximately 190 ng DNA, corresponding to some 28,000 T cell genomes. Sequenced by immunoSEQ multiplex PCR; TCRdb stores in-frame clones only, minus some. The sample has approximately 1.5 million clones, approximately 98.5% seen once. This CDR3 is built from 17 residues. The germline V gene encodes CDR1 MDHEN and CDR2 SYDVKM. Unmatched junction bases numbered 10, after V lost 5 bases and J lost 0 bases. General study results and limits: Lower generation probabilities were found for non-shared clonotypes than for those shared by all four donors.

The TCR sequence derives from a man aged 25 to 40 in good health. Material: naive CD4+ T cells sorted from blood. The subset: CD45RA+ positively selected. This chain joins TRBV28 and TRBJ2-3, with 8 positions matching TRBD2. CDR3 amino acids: CASSLWLASGSTDTQYF. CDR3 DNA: TGTGCCAGCAGTCTTTGGTTGGCTAGCGGGAGCACAGATACGCAGTATTTT. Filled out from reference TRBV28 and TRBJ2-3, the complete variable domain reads DVKVTQSSRYLVKRTGEKVFLECVQDMDHENMFWYRQDPGLGLRLIYFSYDVKMKEKGDIPEGYSVSREKKERFSLILESASTNQTSMYLCASSLWLASGSTDTQYFGPGTRLTVL.